These 14 T cell receptor beta chains share one sample of origin, sequenced in a study of CD8 T cells in ankylosing spondylitis. TCRdb reprocessed the 5' RACE reads with MiXCR, giving one entry per CDR3 protein. Altogether over 150,000 distinct CDR3 sequences are present, 9.5% to 15% being singletons, with the ten largest covering 16%. The source material was blood, either unsorted or a sorted T cell fraction (not recorded which). The receptors were gathered from a male donor with ankylosing spondylitis or in good health (not recorded which).

The genes are TRBV6-1 and TRBJ2-7; 9 bases are a match to TRBD1. V trimming: 8 bases; J trimming: 6 bases; junction bases outside the gene matches: 14. Looked up from germline, CDR1 is MNHNS and CDR2 is SASEGT. The CDR3 covers 15 residues. This CDR3 reads CASPGNRDREGEQYF. The CDR3 nucleotides are TGTGCCAGCCCTGGAAACCGGGACAGGGAAGGCGAGCAGTACTTC.

This rearrangement joins TRBV4-2 to TRBJ2-1; 10 bases map to TRBD2. Trimming took 4 bases from V and 3 from J; bases not matched to a gene: 6. Germline lookup yields CDR1 LGHNA and CDR2 YNFKEQ. The CDR3 extends over 16 amino acids. As DNA, the CDR3 is TGTGCCAGCAGCCCTAGGACTAGCGGAAACTACAATGAGCAGTTCTTC. This encodes CASSPRTSGNYNEQFF.

This clonotype has at least ten counts. V usage is TRBV7-8 and J usage is TRBJ2-7, with 7 bases matching TRBD2. J gave up 3 bases and V 3 bases, and 5 bases lay outside the gene matches. CDR1 is SGHVS, CDR2 FQNEAQ, per germline. The CDR3 runs to 14 residues. The CDR3 protein is CASSFGGTIYEQYF. Written as DNA, the CDR3 is TGTGCCAGCAGCTTCGGGGGGACGATCTACGAGCAGTACTTC.

Many counts were recorded for this clonotype. V and J are TRBV29-1 and TRBJ2-3, with a tentative D call TRBD1 (5 bases). V lost 5 bases, J lost 5 bases, and 14 bases lay in between. This CDR3 comprises 13 residues. Germline V gene lookup returns CDR1 SQVTM and CDR2 ANQGSEA. The CDR3 here is CSVIQGVIDTQYF. CDR3 DNA sequence: TGCAGCGTTATCCAGGGTGTGATAGATACGCAGTATTTT.

This clonotype was observed a few times. V and J are TRBV7-9 and TRBJ2-7, with D uncertain. V was clipped by 5 bases and J by 2 bases, with 13 bases between them. CDR1 is SEHNR, CDR2 FQNEAQ, per germline (reference sequence). This CDR3 comprises 14 residues. CDR3 residues: CASSLTIFPYEQYF. The DNA for the CDR3 is TGTGCCAGCAGCCTGACGATTTTCCCCTACGAGCAGTACTTC.

V is TRBV5-5 and J is TRBJ2-2; D remains unclear. The germline CDR1 and CDR2 sequences are SGHKS and YYEKEE (reference sequence). Deletions cut 1 base from V and 0 bases from J, with 10 bases between. The CDR3 length is 16 residues. As DNA, the CDR3 is TGTGCCAGCAGCTTGATAGGAGCCCCGAACACCGGGGAGCTGTTTTTT. Amino acid sequence: CASSLIGAPNTGELFF.

The chain has TRBV7-2 and TRBJ2-5; TRBD1 or TRBD2 may be the D gene (5 bases each). The CDR3 sequence is 14 residues long. V lost 6 bases and J lost 2, with 13 bases in between. Germline lookup yields CDR1 SGHTA and CDR2 FQGNSA. CDR3 amino acids: CASSTGAGQETQYF. The CDR3, as DNA: TGTGCCAGCAGTACCGGGGCAGGGCAAGAGACCCAGTACTTC. The whole variable domain, remainder taken from reference TRBV7-2 and TRBJ2-5, is GAGVSQSPSNKVTEKGKDVELRCDPISGHTALYWYRQSLGQGLEFLIYFQGNSAPDKSGLPSDRFSAERTGGSVSTLTIQRTQQEDSAVYLCASSTGAGQETQYFGPGTRLLVL.

V gene TRBV20-1 combines with J gene TRBJ2-3, with 7 bases identical to TRBD2. Losses at the gene ends were 6 bases for V and 7 bases for J; bases not matched to a gene: 13. CDR1 is DFQATT and CDR2 is SNEGSKA in the germline V gene (reference sequence). The CDR3 contains 14 residues. CDR3 nucleotide sequence: TGCAGTGCGGGAGGGTCGGGAGTCTTGAATACGCAGTATTTT. Translating it yields CSAGGSGVLNTQYF.

The chain couples TRBV30 to TRBJ1-1; D remains unclear. Trimming left V 5 bases short and J 3 bases short, with 13 bases between. There are 13 residues in the CDR3. The germline gives CDR1 GTSNPN, CDR2 SVGIG (reference sequence). CDR3 sequence: CAWSDAAYTEAFF. Here the CDR3 DNA reads TGTGCCTGGTCGGACGCAGCCTACACTGAAGCTTTCTTT.

This clonotype was observed many times. V and J are TRBV5-6 and TRBJ2-5; D unresolved. The CDR3 is 13 amino acids. Trimming pared 1 base from V and 2 bases from J, leaving 6 bases between. In germline, CDR1 is SGHDT, CDR2 YYEEEE. The CDR3 region is CASSLSLQETQYF. The CDR3 region has the DNA TGTGCCAGCAGCTTGTCCTTACAAGAGACCCAGTACTTC.

The chain is built from TRBV5-6 and TRBJ2-5; no clear D. The CDR3 is 13 residues long. Germline V lookup: CDR1 SGHDT, CDR2 YYEEEE. V lost 5 bases and J lost 1, with 9 bases in between. CDR3 bases: TGTGCCAGCAGTCGCGTCATCCAAGAGACCCAGTACTTC. It encodes CASSRVIQETQYF.

This clonotype appeared many times. The chain couples TRBV20-1 to TRBJ2-2; possibly TRBD2 for D (5 bases). Trimming left V 2 bases short and J 1 base short, with 8 bases between. Germline CDR1 is DFQATT and CDR2 is SNEGSKA (reference sequence). This CDR3 is 14 amino acids long. The DNA for the CDR3 is TGCAGTGCTAGACCAAGCGGGAACACCGGGGAGCTGTTTTTT. It encodes CSARPSGNTGELFF.

The chain links TRBV6-6 to TRBJ2-7; 9 bases are a match to TRBD1. After removal of 10 bases from V and 4 bases from J, the junction contained 8 bases not matched to a gene. Looked up from germline, CDR1 is MNHNY and CDR2 is SVGAGI (reference sequence). This CDR3 region has 13 residues. CDR3 DNA sequence: TGTGCCACCCTGGACAGGGGAGGTTACGAGCAGTACTTC. The encoded protein is CATLDRGGYEQYF.

The chain is built from TRBV29-1 and TRBJ2-5; 8 bases line up with TRBD1. The germline gives CDR1 SQVTM, CDR2 ANQGSEA. V was clipped by 6 bases and J by 3 bases; unmatched bases: 3. The CDR3 is made up of 12 amino acids. Here the CDR3 reads CSVLDREETQYF. The CDR3 DNA reads TGCAGCGTCTTGGACAGGGAAGAGACCCAGTACTTC.